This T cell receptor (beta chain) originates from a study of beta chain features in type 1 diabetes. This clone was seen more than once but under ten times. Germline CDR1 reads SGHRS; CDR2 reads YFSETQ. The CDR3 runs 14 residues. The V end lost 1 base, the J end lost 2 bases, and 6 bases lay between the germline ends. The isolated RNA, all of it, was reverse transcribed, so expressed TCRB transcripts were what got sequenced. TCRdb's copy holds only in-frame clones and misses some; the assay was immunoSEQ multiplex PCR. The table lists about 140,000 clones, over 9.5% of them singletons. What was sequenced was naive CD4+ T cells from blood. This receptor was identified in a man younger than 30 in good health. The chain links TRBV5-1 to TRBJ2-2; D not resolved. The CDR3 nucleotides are TGCGCCAGCAGCTTGAATTCTAACACCGGGGAGCTGTTTTTT. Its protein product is CASSLNSNTGELFF.